This TCR beta chain was profiled in a study of T-cell memory formation after mild COVID-19. Study-level points and caveats: CM and EM subsets held most contracting CD4+ clones; EMRA held CD8+ ones. CD4/CD8 balance held among clones contracting day 15 to 85, and later expanders leaned CD4+. Pre-infection memory contained some responding clones, which suggested that cross-reactive memory had joined.

This clonotype was seen many times. Its antigen is still unknown. Trimming took off 0 bases at V and 6 bases at J, with 19 bases between the two ends. This CDR3 is 16 amino acids long. Germline lookup yields CDR1 SGHRS and CDR2 YFSETQ. TCRdb used MiXCR to reprocess the 5' RACE reads, holding one entry per CDR3 protein. The sample lists roughly 400,000 distinct CDR3 sequences, 16% occurring once. The sequence was obtained from a young man who had mild COVID-19 (a few samples of this study predate the infection). Cell type and time point are not known. The gene calls are TRBV5-1 and TRBJ2-7, with D possibly matching TRBD1 (5 bases). Sequenced material: PBMCs or a T cell subset sorted from them (not recorded which). CDR3: CASSLVWAGQTLEQYF. Written as DNA, the CDR3 is TGCGCCAGCAGCTTGGTATGGGCAGGGCAGACGCTCGAGCAGTACTTC.